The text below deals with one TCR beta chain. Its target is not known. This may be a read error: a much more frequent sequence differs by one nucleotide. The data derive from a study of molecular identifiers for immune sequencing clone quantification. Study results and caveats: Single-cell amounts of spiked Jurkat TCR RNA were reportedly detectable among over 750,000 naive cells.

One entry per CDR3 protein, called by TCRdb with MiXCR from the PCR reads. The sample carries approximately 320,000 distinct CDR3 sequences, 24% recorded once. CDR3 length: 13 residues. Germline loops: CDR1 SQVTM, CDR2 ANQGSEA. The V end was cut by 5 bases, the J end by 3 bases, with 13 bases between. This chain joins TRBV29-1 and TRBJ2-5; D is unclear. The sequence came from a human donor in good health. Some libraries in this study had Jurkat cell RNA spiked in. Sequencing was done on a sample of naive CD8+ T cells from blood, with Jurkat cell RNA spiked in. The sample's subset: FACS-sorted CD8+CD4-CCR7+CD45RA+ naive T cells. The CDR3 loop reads CSVQDGYKETQYF. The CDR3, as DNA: TGCAGCGTTCAGGACGGCTACAAAGAGACCCAGTACTTC. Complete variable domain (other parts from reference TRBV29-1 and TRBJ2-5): SAVISQKPSRDICQRGTSLTIQCQVDSQVTMMFWYRQQPGQSLTLIATANQGSEATYESGFVIDKFPISRPNLTFSTLTVSNMSPEDSSIYLCSVQDGYKETQYFGPGTRLLVL.